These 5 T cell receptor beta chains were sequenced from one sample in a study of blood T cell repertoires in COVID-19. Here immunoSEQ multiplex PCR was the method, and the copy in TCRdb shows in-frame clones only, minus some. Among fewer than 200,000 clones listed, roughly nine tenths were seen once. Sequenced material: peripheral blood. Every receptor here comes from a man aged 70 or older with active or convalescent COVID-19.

CDR3 DNA sequence: TGTGCCAGCAGTCCCAATAGCGGGGGACGCTACGAGCAGTACTTC. This codes for CASSPNSGGRYEQYF. The chain couples TRBV6-5 to TRBJ2-7; TRBD2 aligns across 9 bases. Germline CDR1 MNHEY, CDR2 SVGAGI. V trimming: 5 bases; J trimming: 3 bases; junction bases outside the gene matches: 8. The CDR3 runs to 15 residues.

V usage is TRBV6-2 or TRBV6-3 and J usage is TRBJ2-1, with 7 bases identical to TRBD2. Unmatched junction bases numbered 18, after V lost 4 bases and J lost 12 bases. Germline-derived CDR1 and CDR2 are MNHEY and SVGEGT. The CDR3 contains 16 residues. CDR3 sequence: CASSSPDSTSLGRQFF. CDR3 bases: TGTGCCAGCAGTTCCCCCGACTCGACTAGCTTGGGAAGGCAGTTCTTC.

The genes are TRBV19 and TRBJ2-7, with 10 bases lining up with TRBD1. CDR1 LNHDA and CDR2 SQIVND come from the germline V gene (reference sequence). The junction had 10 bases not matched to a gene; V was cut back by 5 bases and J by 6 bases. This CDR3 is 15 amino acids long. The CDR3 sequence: CASSDTGTGVGEQYF. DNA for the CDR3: TGTGCCAGTAGTGACACCGGGACAGGGGTAGGCGAGCAGTACTTC.

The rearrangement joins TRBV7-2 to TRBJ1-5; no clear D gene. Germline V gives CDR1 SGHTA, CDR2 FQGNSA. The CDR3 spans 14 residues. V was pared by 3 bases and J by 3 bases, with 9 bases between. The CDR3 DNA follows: TGTGCCAGCAGCTTTGAACGGTACAATCAGCCCCAGCATTTT. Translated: CASSFERYNQPQHF.

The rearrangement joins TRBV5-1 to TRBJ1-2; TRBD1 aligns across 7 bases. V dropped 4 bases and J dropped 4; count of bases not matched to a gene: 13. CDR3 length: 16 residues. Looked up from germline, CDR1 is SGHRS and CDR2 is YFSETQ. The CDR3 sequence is CASSRAAEGGGYGYTF. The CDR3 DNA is TGCGCCAGCAGCAGAGCCGCCGAAGGGGGCGGCTATGGCTACACCTTC.